This is a list of T cell receptor beta chains from one sample in a study of cytomegalovirus exposure and HLA in healthy donors. Sequencing was performed with immunoSEQ multiplex PCR; in TCRdb, only in-frame clones are kept and a portion is missing. The sample gives roughly 80,000 clones, around 70% of which show up once; roughly 15% is in the top ten. Sequencing was done on a sample of PBMCs. The receptors were sampled from a woman in her forties in good health and CMV-seropositive. The CDR3 runs from the conserved cysteine through the conserved F or W. D genes are given only for firm matches. Expanded clones get a size class; other rows say once, few or many, or leave the size out.

J	V	D	size	DNA	CDR3
TRBJ1-5	TRBV5-7	TRBD1	few	TGTGCCAGCAGCACATATTCCGGGACAGGGGGGCAGCCCCAGCATTTT	CASSTYSGTGGQPQHF
TRBJ1-2	TRBV5-1	.	.	TGCGCCAGCAGCTTGGAATCCGGTTACTATGGCTACACCTTC	CASSLESGYYGYTF
TRBJ2-1	TRBV5-5	TRBD2	.	TGTGCCAGCAGCTTGGTCCCGGGACTAGCGGGAGATATTAGGAATGAGCAGTTCTTC	CASSLVPGLAGDIRNEQFF
TRBJ1-4	TRBV4-3	.	.	TGCGCCAGCAGCCAAGATAGGACTAGGGGACCGCAAACAACTAATGAAAAACTGTTTTTT	CASSQDRTRGPQTTNEKLFF
TRBJ1-5	TRBV30	.	few	TGTGCCTGGAGTGTGGTTTCGGGGCAGCCCCAGCATTTT	CAWSVVSGQPQHF
TRBJ2-7	TRBV7-2	TRBD1	.	TGTGCCAGCAGCACCAGGACAGGCCCTCTCTACGAGCAGTACTTC	CASSTRTGPLYEQYF
TRBJ1-1	TRBV19	.	.	TGTGCCAGTAGTATGGTCAGGAACACTGAAGCTTTCTTT	CASSMVRNTEAFF
TRBJ1-1	TRBV19	TRBD1	.	TGTGCCAGTAGTTTAGGGACAGGGGGCCTCGGAACTGAAGCTTTCTTT	CASSLGTGGLGTEAFF
TRBJ1-5	TRBV11-2	.	.	TGTGCCAGCAGCTTACAGGGCCACGGAAATCAGCCCCAGCATTTT	CASSLQGHGNQPQHF
TRBJ1-1	TRBV2	.	few	TGTGCCAGCACCAGAAGGGAGGTGAGCACTGAAGCTTTCTTT	CASTRREVSTEAFF
TRBJ1-6	TRBV10-3	.	.	TGTGCCATCAGACTAGGAGATAACGATTCACCCCTCCACTTT	CAIRLGDNDSPLHF
TRBJ2-7	TRBV11-1	.	.	TGTGCCAGCAGCTTATCGCCCCCCGGCGAGCAGTACTTC	CASSLSPPGEQYF
TRBJ1-2	TRBV6-1	.	.	TGTGCCAGCAGTGAAGGAGTTACTAACTTGTGGGGCTACACCTTC	CASSEGVTNLWGYTF
TRBJ2-5	TRBV25-1	.	.	TGTGCCAGCAGTGAATTGCAGGGACAAGAGACCCAGTACTTC	CASSELQGQETQYF
TRBJ2-5	TRBV6-6	TRBD2	.	TGTGCCATCAGAGGGGCTAGCGGGGGGGCGGGAGAGACCCAGTACTTC	CAIRGASGGAGETQYF
TRBJ1-2	TRBV7-9	.	.	TGTGCCAGCAGCTTACAGGCAGGGGCTAACTATGGCTACACCTTC	CASSLQAGANYGYTF
TRBJ1-5	TRBV27	TRBD1	.	TGTGCCAGCAGACGCACAGGGGTACACCAGCCCCAGCATTTT	CASRRTGVHQPQHF
TRBJ1-1	TRBV5-5	TRBD1	few	TGTGCCAGCAGGGCGACAGGGATTGAAGCTTTCTTT	CASRATGIEAFF
TRBJ2-6	TRBV29-1	TRBD1	.	TGCAGCGTTCGACCGGGACAGGGGACTGGGGCCAACGTCCTGACTTTC	CSVRPGQGTGANVLTF
TRBJ2-1	TRBV19	.	few	TGTGCCAGTAGTATAGCGGGGGTCAATGAGCAGTTCTTC	CASSIAGVNEQFF
TRBJ2-7	TRBV5-1	.	.	TGCGCCAGCAGCGCGGGGAACTCCTACGAGCAGTACTTC	CASSAGNSYEQYF
TRBJ2-2	TRBV4-1	.	.	TGCGCCAGCAGCCTCAGTCCTGCGAACACCGGGGAGCTGTTTTTT	CASSLSPANTGELFF
TRBJ1-3	TRBV15	.	.	TGTGCCACCAGCAGAGATTTGAGCTCCGGAAACACCATATATTTT	CATSRDLSSGNTIYF
TRBJ2-7	TRBV6-5	TRBD1	.	TGTGCCAGCGCACCTTCGGACAGGGGGGACGAGCAGTACTTC	CASAPSDRGDEQYF
TRBJ2-2	TRBV27	TRBD2	.	TGTGCCAGCAGTCCCTACCGGACTAGCGCCGGGGAGCTGTTTTTT	CASSPYRTSAGELFF
TRBJ1-6	TRBV6-6	TRBD1	.	TGTGCCAGCAGTCCGGACAGGGGAGTGAATTCACCCCTCCACTTT	CASSPDRGVNSPLHF
TRBJ1-1	TRBV5-1	.	.	TGCGCCAGCAGCTTGGGGGGGGGCAACACTGAAGCTTTCTTT	CASSLGGGNTEAFF
TRBJ2-5	TRBV4-3	.	.	TGCGCCAGCAGCCAAGAGCGGGGCGGGGGCGCAGAGACCCAGTACTTC	CASSQERGGGAETQYF
TRBJ2-7	TRBV27	TRBD2	.	TGTGCCAGCAGTTTATCCGGGGCTAGCGGGGACTACGAGCAGTACTTC	CASSLSGASGDYEQYF
TRBJ2-1	TRBV5-1	.	once	TGCGCCAGCAGCTCACGCCGGGACTACAATGAGCAGTTCTTC	CASSSRRDYNEQFF
TRBJ1-2	TRBV27	TRBD1	few	TGTGCCAGCAGTTATCGACAACAGGGGGACTATGGCTACACCTTC	CASSYRQQGDYGYTF
TRBJ1-2	TRBV5-1	.	.	TGCGCCAGCAGCTTGGAACTAGGTCGGTCGTCTGGCTACACCTTC	CASSLELGRSSGYTF
TRBJ1-2	TRBV25-1	TRBD1	.	TGTGCCAGCAGAGACAGGGTTAACTATGGCTACACCTTC	CASRDRVNYGYTF
TRBJ2-1	TRBV28	.	.	TGTGCCAGCAGGCAGAGGGAATCGTACAATGAGCAGTTCTTC	CASRQRESYNEQFF
TRBJ2-5	TRBV15	TRBD2	.	TGTGCCACCAGCAGACTAAGACTAGCGGGGGGAACAGAGACCCAGTACTTC	CATSRLRLAGGTETQYF